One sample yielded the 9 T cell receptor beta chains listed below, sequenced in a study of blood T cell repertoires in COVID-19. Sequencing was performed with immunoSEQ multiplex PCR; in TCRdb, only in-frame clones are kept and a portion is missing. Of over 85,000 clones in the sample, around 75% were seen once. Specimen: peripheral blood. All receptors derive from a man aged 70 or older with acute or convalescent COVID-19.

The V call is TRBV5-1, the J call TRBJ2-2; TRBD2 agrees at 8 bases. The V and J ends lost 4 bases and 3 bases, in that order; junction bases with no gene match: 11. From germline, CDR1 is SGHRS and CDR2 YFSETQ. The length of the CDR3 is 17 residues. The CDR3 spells CASSDSSGGPYTGELFF. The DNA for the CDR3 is TGCGCCAGCAGCGACTCTTCGGGGGGGCCCTACACCGGGGAGCTGTTTTTT.

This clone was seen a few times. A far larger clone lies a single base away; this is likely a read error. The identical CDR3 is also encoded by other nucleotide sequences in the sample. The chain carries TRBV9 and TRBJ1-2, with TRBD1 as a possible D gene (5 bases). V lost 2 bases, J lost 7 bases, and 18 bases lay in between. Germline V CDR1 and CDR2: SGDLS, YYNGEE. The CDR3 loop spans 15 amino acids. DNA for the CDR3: TGTGCCAGCAGCGTTGGAAGGGCAGGCGGGGGTGGCTACACCTTC. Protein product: CASSVGRAGGGGYTF.

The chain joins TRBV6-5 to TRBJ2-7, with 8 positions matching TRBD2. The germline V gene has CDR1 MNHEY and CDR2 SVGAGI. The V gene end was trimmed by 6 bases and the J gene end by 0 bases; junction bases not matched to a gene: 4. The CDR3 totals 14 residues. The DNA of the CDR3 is TGTGCCAGCAGCCGGGAGGGAGACTCCTACGAGCAGTACTTC. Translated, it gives CASSREGDSYEQYF.

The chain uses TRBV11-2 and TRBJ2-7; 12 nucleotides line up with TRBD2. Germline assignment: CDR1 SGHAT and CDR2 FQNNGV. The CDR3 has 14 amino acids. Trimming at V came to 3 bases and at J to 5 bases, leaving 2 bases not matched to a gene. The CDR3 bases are TGTGCCAGCAGCTTGACTAGCGGGAGCCACGAGCAGTACTTC. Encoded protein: CASSLTSGSHEQYF.

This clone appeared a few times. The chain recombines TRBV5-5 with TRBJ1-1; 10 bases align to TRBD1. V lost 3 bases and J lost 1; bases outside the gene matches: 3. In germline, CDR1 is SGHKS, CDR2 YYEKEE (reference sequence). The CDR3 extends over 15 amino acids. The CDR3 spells CASSSWTGGNTEAFF. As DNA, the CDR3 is TGTGCCAGCAGCTCTTGGACAGGGGGGAACACTGAAGCTTTCTTT.

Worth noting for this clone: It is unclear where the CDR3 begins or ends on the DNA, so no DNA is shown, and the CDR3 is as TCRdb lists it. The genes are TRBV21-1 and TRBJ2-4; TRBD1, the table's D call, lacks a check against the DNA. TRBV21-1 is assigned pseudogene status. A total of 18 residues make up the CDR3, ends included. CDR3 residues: CASSSKANRVGLGNIQYF.

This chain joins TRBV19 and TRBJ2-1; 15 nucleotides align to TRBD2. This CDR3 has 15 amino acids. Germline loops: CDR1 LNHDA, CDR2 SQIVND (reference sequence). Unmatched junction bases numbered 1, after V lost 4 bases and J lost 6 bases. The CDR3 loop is CASSTGLAGGNEQFF. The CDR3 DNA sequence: TGTGCCAGTAGTACGGGACTAGCGGGAGGCAATGAGCAGTTCTTC. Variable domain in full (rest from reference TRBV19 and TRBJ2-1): DGGITQSPKYLFRKEGQNVTLSCEQNLNHDAMYWYRQDPGQGLRLIYYSQIVNDFQKGDIAEGYSVSREKKESFPLTVTSAQKNPTAFYLCASSTGLAGGNEQFFGPGTRLTVL.

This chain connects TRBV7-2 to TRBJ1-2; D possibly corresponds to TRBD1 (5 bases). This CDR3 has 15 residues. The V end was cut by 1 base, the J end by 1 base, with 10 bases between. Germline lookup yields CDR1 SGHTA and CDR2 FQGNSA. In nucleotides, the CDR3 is TGTGCCAGCAGCTTAGATAACAGGATTAACTATGGCTACACCTTC. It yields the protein CASSLDNRINYGYTF.

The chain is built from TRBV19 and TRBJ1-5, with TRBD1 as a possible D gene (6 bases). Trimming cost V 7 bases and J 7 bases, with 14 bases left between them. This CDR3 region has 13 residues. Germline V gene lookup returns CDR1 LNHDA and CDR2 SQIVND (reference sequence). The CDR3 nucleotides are TGTGCCAGTACAAGGGGGAGCGACCAGCCCCAGCATTTT. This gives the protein CASTRGSDQPQHF.